This TCR beta chain appears in the sequencing data of a study of vaccination effects on CD4 cells after COVID-19. Whole-study context: The study obtained samples from two convalescent patients 16 days and one week before vaccination.

This CDR3 is built from 15 residues. With 4 bases removed from V and 6 bases from J, the gap between germline ends came to 18 bases. CDR1 SGHRS and CDR2 YFSETQ come from the germline V gene. Turning to this clone: The antigen remains unidentified.

With the ViraFEST assay, the study expanded antigen-specific CD4+ T cells using viral peptide pools, then sequenced them. Culture proceeded for more than nine days, and CD4+ T cells were then isolated. The person acquired a PCR-confirmed SARS-CoV-2 infection between March and December 2020. Sequencing used immunoSEQ multiplex PCR; TCRdb keeps in-frame clones, though not all of them. Counted here are tens of thousands of clones, around 66% occurring once; the ten biggest clones make up roughly a sixth. This TCR derives from a human donor who had a prior SARS-CoV-2 infection. Sequencing used CD4+ T cells from PBMCs cultured with SARS-CoV-2 spike peptides, obtained before COVID-19 vaccination. J is TRBJ2-3 and V is TRBV5-1; possibly TRBD1 or TRBD2 for D (5 bases each). CDR3 sequence: CASSPGGPTTDTQYF. The CDR3 DNA sequence: TGCGCCAGCAGCCCTGGGGGTCCCACGACGGATACGCAGTATTTT.